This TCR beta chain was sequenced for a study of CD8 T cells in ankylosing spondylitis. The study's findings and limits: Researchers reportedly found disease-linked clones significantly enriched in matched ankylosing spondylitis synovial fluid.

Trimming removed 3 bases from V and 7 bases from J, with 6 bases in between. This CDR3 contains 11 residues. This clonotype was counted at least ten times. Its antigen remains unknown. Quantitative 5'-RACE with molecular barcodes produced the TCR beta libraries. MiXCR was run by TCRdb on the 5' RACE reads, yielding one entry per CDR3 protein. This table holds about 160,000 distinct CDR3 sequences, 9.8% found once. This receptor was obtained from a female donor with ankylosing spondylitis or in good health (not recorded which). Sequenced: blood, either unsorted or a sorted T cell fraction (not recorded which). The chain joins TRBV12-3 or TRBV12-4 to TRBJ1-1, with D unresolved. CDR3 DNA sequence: TGTGCCAGCAGTTTCGGCCTTGAAGCTTTCTTT. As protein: CASSFGLEAFF.